What follows are 31 T cell receptor beta chains derived from one specimen sequenced in a study of CD8+CD57+ T cells in acquired aplastic anemia. CD8+CD57+ cell expansion, shown by flow cytometry, had occurred in the patients selected for sequencing. For CDR3 and TCR beta VDJ profiling, genomic DNA was the template used. TCRdb reanalysed the reads using MiXCR and keeps one entry per CDR3 protein. The sample has some 200,000 distinct CDR3 sequences; under 55% are singletons. What was sequenced was sorted CD4+, CD8+, or CD8+CD57+ T cells (not recorded which) from PBMCs. The receptors stem from a human donor with aplastic anemia.

This clonotype was observed many times. The chain recombines TRBV7-9 with TRBJ1-2; a possible D gene is TRBD1 (6 bases). Germline V gene data show CDR1 as SEHNR and CDR2 as FQNEAQ (reference sequence). The CDR3 is 15 residues long. Trimming pared 5 bases from V and 8 bases from J, leaving 21 bases between. In nucleotides, the CDR3 is TGTGCCAGCAGCCCTGGGACACTCCCAAAGTTCGGCTACACCTTC. This codes for CASSPGTLPKFGYTF.

This chain links TRBV19 with TRBJ2-5, with unresolved D. V lost 3 bases, J lost 5 bases, and 16 bases lay in between. The CDR3 runs 15 residues. The germline CDR1 and CDR2 sequences are LNHDA and SQIVND (reference sequence). CDR3 region: CASSIQPGVGETQYF. The CDR3 DNA follows: TGTGCCAGTAGTATCCAACCTGGGGTCGGGGAGACCCAGTACTTC. Looking up the rest from reference TRBV19 and TRBJ2-5 gives the full variable domain: DGGITQSPKYLFRKEGQNVTLSCEQNLNHDAMYWYRQDPGQGLRLIYYSQIVNDFQKGDIAEGYSVSREKKESFPLTVTSAQKNPTAFYLCASSIQPGVGETQYFGPGTRLLVL.

V is TRBV6-6 and J is TRBJ2-7, with D possibly matching TRBD1 (5 bases). The germline CDR1 and CDR2 sequences are MNHNY and SVGAGI (reference sequence). The CDR3 spans 14 residues. The V end was cut by 11 bases, the J end by 0 bases, with 17 bases between. The CDR3, as DNA: TGTGCCGCCAGTCTGACAGAGAGCTCCTACGAGCAGTACTTC. Protein product: CAASLTESSYEQYF.

This clonotype was recorded once. The chain couples TRBV15 to TRBJ2-1; 7 nucleotides match TRBD1. This CDR3 has 16 residues. CDR1 is LNHNV, CDR2 YYDKDF, per germline (reference sequence). V lost 5 bases, J lost 4 bases, and 11 bases stayed unmatched. For the CDR3, the DNA is TGTGCCACCAGCCCCCCTCACAAGGGGGCTTACAATGAGCAGTTCTTC. Residues: CATSPPHKGAYNEQFF. Combining the CDR3 with reference TRBV15 and TRBJ2-1 gives the whole variable domain DAMVIQNPRYQVTQFGKPVTLSCSQTLNHNVMYWYQQKSSQAPKLLFHYYDKDFNNEADTPDNFQSRRPNTSFCFLDIRSPGLGDTAMYLCATSPPHKGAYNEQFFGPGTRLTVL.

This clonotype was seen only once. This chain uses TRBV15 with TRBJ1-1; no clear D. Looked up from germline, CDR1 is LNHNV and CDR2 is YYDKDF (reference sequence). The CDR3 contains 13 residues. The V end lost 8 bases, the J end lost 4 bases, and 14 bases lay between the germline ends. CDR3 sequence: CATEGKWGTEAFF. Written as DNA, the CDR3 is TGTGCCACCGAGGGAAAGTGGGGCACTGAAGCTTTCTTT.

This clonotype has at least ten counts. V gene TRBV6-6 combines with J gene TRBJ1-5; tentatively, D is TRBD1 (5 bases). The CDR3 totals 17 residues. V was trimmed by 0 bases and J by 4 bases, leaving 16 bases between them. The germline V gene encodes CDR1 MNHNY and CDR2 SVGAGI (reference sequence). The CDR3 DNA follows: TGTGCCAGCAGTTACTCGGCAGGGCTCCGGGGGAATCAGCCCCAGCATTTT. It codes for CASSYSAGLRGNQPQHF.

In its sample, this clonotype was seen many times. J is TRBJ1-2 and V is TRBV5-4; unclear D gene. CDR1 and CDR2 (germline): SGHNT, YYREEE (reference sequence). Trimming cost V 4 bases and J 0 bases, with 13 bases left between them. This CDR3 has 15 residues. CDR3 sequence (DNA): TGTGCCAGCAGCGCACCCCGCGGAGCTAACTATGGCTACACCTTC. This gives the protein CASSAPRGANYGYTF. The full variable domain, rest sourced from reference TRBV5-4 and TRBJ1-2, is ETGVTQSPTHLIKTRGQQVTLRCSSQSGHNTVSWYQQALGQGPQFIFQYYREEENGRGNFPPRFSGLQFPNYSSELNVNALELDDSALYLCASSAPRGANYGYTFGSGTRLTVV.

The V and J genes are TRBV12-3 or TRBV12-4 and TRBJ2-1; TRBD2 aligns across 11 bases. The length of the CDR3 is 15 residues. V lost 7 bases and J lost 6; bases outside the gene matches: 8. CDR3 nucleotides: TGTGCCAGCACTCCCGTAGCGGGGGGGCCCAATGAGCAGTTCTTC. Translated, it gives CASTPVAGGPNEQFF.

About this clonotype itself: A read error may explain this, as a much larger clone is one base away. The chain is built from TRBV19 and TRBJ2-7, with D perhaps matching TRBD1 (8 bases). Germline CDR1 and CDR2: LNHDA and SQIVND (reference sequence). V was shortened by 5 bases and J by 8 bases, with 19 bases between the two germline ends. The length of the CDR3 is 14 residues. CDR3: CASSQQGGGEKQYF. As DNA, the CDR3 is TGTGCCAGTAGTCAACAGGGGGGGGGAGAAAAGCAGTACTTC.

The chain is built from TRBV18 and TRBJ2-5; TRBD1 agrees at 7 bases. Germline CDR1 reads KGHSH; CDR2 reads LQKENI. CDR3 length: 13 amino acids. V lost 3 bases, J lost 7 bases, and 5 bases stayed unmatched. CDR3 sequence reads: CASSPGQRGTQYF. In DNA, the CDR3 is TGTGCCAGCTCACCGGGACAGAGGGGGACCCAGTACTTC.

This clonotype was recorded only once. In DNA, the CDR3 is TGTGCCAGCAGGACAGGGAGGCACGACTATGGCTACACCTTC. It codes for CASRTGRHDYGYTF. This chain joins TRBV2 and TRBJ1-2; 7 nucleotides agree with TRBD1. CDR1 and CDR2 (germline): SNHLY, FYNNEI. V trimming: 6 bases; J trimming: 3 bases; junction bases outside the gene matches: 7. The CDR3 has 14 residues. The full variable domain, in which reference TRBV2 and TRBJ1-2 provide the parts outside the CDR3, is EPEVTQTPSHQVTQMGQEVILRCVPISNHLYFYWYRQILGQKVEFLVSFYNNEISEKSEIFDDQFSVERPDGSNFTLKIRSTKLEDSAMYFCASRTGRHDYGYTFGSGTRLTVV.

At least ten counts were recorded for this clonotype. The chain combines TRBV7-9 with TRBJ1-2; 7 nucleotides match TRBD1. V dropped 5 bases and J dropped 7; count of bases not matched to a gene: 13. Germline V lookup: CDR1 SEHNR, CDR2 FQNEAQ (reference sequence). This CDR3 spans 15 amino acids. The DNA for the CDR3 is TGTGCCAGCAGCGTAGAGAACAGGGGATTGGGTGGCTACACCTTC. This sequence encodes CASSVENRGLGGYTF.

Worth noting for this clonotype: The junction shows a germline mismatch at one end, possibly a read error. This chain joins TRBV25-1 and TRBJ1-2; tentative D call: TRBD1 (5 bases). The germline gives CDR1 MGHDK, CDR2 SYGVNS. This CDR3 has 16 amino acids. This chain's CDR3 is CVSPSTRGGRIYGYTF. The CDR3 DNA is TGTGTCAGCCCCTCTACCCGGGGGGGAAGAATCTATGGCTACACCTTC.

The chain employs TRBV7-2 and TRBJ2-7; D is perhaps TRBD1 (6 bases). The CDR3 runs to 15 residues. The V end was cut by 1 base, the J end by 6 bases, with 16 bases between. Per the germline V gene, CDR1 is SGHTA and CDR2 is FQGNSA. In DNA form, the CDR3 reads TGTGCCAGCAGCTTAGATCCAGGGACAATAAGCGAGCAGTACTTC. Protein sequence: CASSLDPGTISEQYF.

This clonotype was seen repeatedly, ten times or more. The rearrangement joins TRBV2 to TRBJ1-3; D gene unclear. V shed 4 bases and J shed 5 bases, with 12 bases lying between them. This CDR3 comprises 14 residues. Germline loops: CDR1 SNHLY, CDR2 FYNNEI. The CDR3 DNA sequence: TGTGCCAGCAGTGTTGAGGGCGGTAGAAACACCATATATTTT. The encoded protein is CASSVEGGRNTIYF. The variable domain in full, completed from reference TRBV2 and TRBJ1-3, reads EPEVTQTPSHQVTQMGQEVILRCVPISNHLYFYWYRQILGQKVEFLVSFYNNEISEKSEIFDDQFSVERPDGSNFTLKIRSTKLEDSAMYFCASSVEGGRNTIYFGEGSWLTVV.

The chain carries TRBV5-6 and TRBJ1-2; D gene unclear. V was cut by 4 bases and J by 3 bases, with 7 bases left in between. Germline V lookup: CDR1 SGHDT, CDR2 YYEEEE. This CDR3 has 12 residues. CDR3 region: CASSPEDYGYTF. The CDR3 DNA reads as TGTGCCAGCAGCCCCGAGGACTATGGCTACACCTTC.

This chain joins TRBV11-2 and TRBJ2-1; D call uncertain. The J call may be incorrect, as the DNA end agrees better with TRBJ2-7. CDR1 is SGHAT, CDR2 FQNNGV, per germline. This CDR3 is built from 13 residues. CDR3: CASSQDFVYEQYF. CDR3 DNA: TGTGCCAGCAGCCAAGATTTTGTCTACGAGCAGTACTTC.

Worth noting for this clonotype: A much larger clone differs from this one at a single base, so this may be a read error. The chain joins TRBV7-9 to TRBJ1-6; D is possibly TRBD1 (5 bases). Germline V CDR1 and CDR2: SEHNR, FQNEAQ (reference sequence). The V gene lost 2 bases and the J gene lost 10 bases, with 15 bases spanning the gap. The CDR3 consists of 15 residues. Written as DNA, the CDR3 is TGTGCCAGCAGCTTACCGGGCGGGGACTGGTCACCCCTCCACTTT. As protein: CASSLPGGDWSPLHF.

This clonotype was observed many times. V usage is TRBV10-3 and J usage is TRBJ1-1; 9 nucleotides align to TRBD1. J gave up 3 bases and V 4 bases, and 6 bases lay outside the gene matches. The CDR3 runs to 15 residues. CDR1 ENHRY and CDR2 SYGVKD come from the germline V gene. The CDR3 region has the DNA TGTGCCATCAGTGGGGGGACAGGGCGGGACACTGAAGCTTTCTTT. This encodes CAISGGTGRDTEAFF.

The chain carries TRBV30 and TRBJ1-2; D remains ambiguous. CDR3 length: 10 amino acids. Germline V CDR1 and CDR2: GTSNPN, SVGIG (reference sequence). The germline V and J ends were trimmed by 2 bases and 8 bases, with 6 bases remaining between them. This CDR3 reads CAWSHGGYTF. The CDR3 nucleotides are TGTGCCTGGAGTCACGGGGGCTACACCTTC.

V usage is TRBV4-1 and J usage is TRBJ2-7, with 10 bases fitting TRBD2. Germline assignment: CDR1 MGHRA and CDR2 YSYEKL. The CDR3 is 15 amino acids. The J segment lost 4 bases and the V segment lost 3 bases, leaving 6 bases of the junction unmatched. The CDR3 loop is CASSQSLAGAYEQYF. The CDR3 DNA follows: TGCGCCAGCAGCCAGTCCCTAGCGGGGGCTTACGAGCAGTACTTC.

This clonotype was counted many times. V is TRBV14 and J is TRBJ1-6; D possibly corresponds to TRBD1 (5 bases). Trimming took 4 bases from V and 2 from J, leaving 6 bases between them. This CDR3 region has 14 residues. CDR1 is SGHDN, CDR2 FVKESK, per germline. The chain's CDR3 is CASSPGAYNSPLHF. The CDR3 bases are TGTGCCAGCAGCCCGGGGGCCTATAATTCACCCCTCCACTTT.

This clonotype has only a few counts. The chain links TRBV5-1 to TRBJ1-2; TRBD1 matches 10 bases. Per germline, CDR1 SGHRS and CDR2 YFSETQ. The CDR3 is 15 amino acids. V gave up 4 bases and J gave up 2 bases; unmatched junction bases: 5. CDR3 sequence (DNA): TGCGCCAGCAGCGAGACAGGGGGCTGGAACTATGGCTACACCTTC. Protein product: CASSETGGWNYGYTF.

This clonotype was detected a few times. CDR3 sequence: CATSDKQGNEQFF. As DNA, the CDR3 is TGTGCCACCAGTGACAAACAGGGGAATGAGCAGTTCTTC. The J gene is TRBJ2-1, the V gene TRBV24-1; the match to TRBD1 covers 7 bases. The junction had 3 bases not matched to a gene; V was cut back by 4 bases and J by 7 bases. This CDR3 spans 13 amino acids. CDR1 KGHDR and CDR2 SFDVKD come from the germline V gene.

The chain links TRBV28 to TRBJ2-3; D is undetermined. CDR3 length equals 14 residues. The germline CDR1 and CDR2 sequences are MDHEN and SYDVKM. Deletions cut 2 bases from V and 6 bases from J, with 12 bases between. Written as DNA, the CDR3 is TGTGCCAGCAGTTTAGGAGCTCGAGACGATACGCAGTATTTT. Its protein is CASSLGARDDTQYF.

The chain combines TRBV3-1 with TRBJ2-1, with TRBD2 matching 12 bases. The CDR3 length is 16 residues. With V trimmed by 3 bases and J by 4 bases, 4 bases remained unmatched. Per the germline V gene, CDR1 is LGHDT and CDR2 is YNNKEL (reference sequence). The CDR3 DNA reads as TGTGCCAGCAGCCAGCCTAGCGGGGGGGGATACAATGAGCAGTTCTTC. Translation gives CASSQPSGGGYNEQFF.

In this sample, this clonotype turned up many times. This rearrangement joins TRBV27 to TRBJ1-6; D is unresolved. This CDR3 has 15 amino acids. V lost 0 bases and J lost 7, with 10 bases in between. The germline V gene has CDR1 MNHEY and CDR2 SMNVEV (reference sequence). The CDR3 region has the DNA TGTGCCAGCAGTTTATCGTCCGATTGGAATTCACCCCTCCACTTT. Its translation: CASSLSSDWNSPLHF.

Only a few counts were recorded for this clonotype. V usage is TRBV30 and J usage is TRBJ1-2; D may be TRBD1 (5 bases). Germline CDR1 reads GTSNPN; CDR2 reads SVGIG (reference sequence). Trimming took 3 bases from V and 1 from J, leaving 12 bases between them. The CDR3 spans 14 residues. For the CDR3, the DNA is TGTGCCTGGAGGAAAATCAGGGTTAACTATGGCTACACCTTC. Its protein product is CAWRKIRVNYGYTF. The whole variable domain, filled in from reference TRBV30 and TRBJ1-2, reads SQTIHQWPATLVQPVGSPLSLECTVEGTSNPNLYWYRQAAGRGLQLLFYSVGIGQISSEVPQNLSASRPQDRQFILSSKKLLLSDSGFYLCAWRKIRVNYGYTFGSGTRLTVV.

The rearrangement joins TRBV5-6 to TRBJ1-6, with D uncertain. CDR1 SGHDT and CDR2 YYEEEE come from the germline V gene. V shed 2 bases and J shed 5 bases, with 8 bases lying between them. This CDR3 spans 14 amino acids. CDR3 amino acids: CASSLGRNNSPLHF. CDR3 nucleotides: TGTGCCAGCAGCTTAGGACGGAATAATTCACCCCTCCACTTT.

This clonotype was observed at least ten times. This chain joins TRBV12-3 or TRBV12-4 and TRBJ1-2; no firm D call. This CDR3 is 14 amino acids long. V was shortened by 1 base and J by 2 bases, with 8 bases between the two germline ends. CDR3 nucleotides: TGTGCCAGCAGTTTAGGCGGCAAGAACTATGGCTACACCTTC. It is translated as CASSLGGKNYGYTF.

About this clonotype: Being one base from a much bigger clone, this may be a read error. The chain is built from TRBV6-6 and TRBJ1-2; 8 bases match TRBD1. This CDR3 is built from 16 residues. Germline CDR1 is MNHNY and CDR2 is SVGAGI (reference sequence). The CDR3 protein is CASSYAPGQDLYGCTF. The CDR3 DNA reads as TGTGCCAGCAGTTACGCGCCGGGACAGGACCTCTATGGCTGCACCTTC.